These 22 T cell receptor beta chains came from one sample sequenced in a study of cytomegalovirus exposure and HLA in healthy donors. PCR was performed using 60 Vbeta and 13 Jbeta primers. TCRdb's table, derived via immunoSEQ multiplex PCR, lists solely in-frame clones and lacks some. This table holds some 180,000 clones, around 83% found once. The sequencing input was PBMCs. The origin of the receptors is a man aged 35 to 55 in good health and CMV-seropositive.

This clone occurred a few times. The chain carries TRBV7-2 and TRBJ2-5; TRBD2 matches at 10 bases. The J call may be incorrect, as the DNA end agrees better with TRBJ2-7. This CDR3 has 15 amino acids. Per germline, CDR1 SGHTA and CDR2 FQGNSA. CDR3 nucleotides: TGTGCCAGCAGCTTAGATTCTAGCGGGAGCTACGAGCAGTACTTC. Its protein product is CASSLDSSGSYEQYF.

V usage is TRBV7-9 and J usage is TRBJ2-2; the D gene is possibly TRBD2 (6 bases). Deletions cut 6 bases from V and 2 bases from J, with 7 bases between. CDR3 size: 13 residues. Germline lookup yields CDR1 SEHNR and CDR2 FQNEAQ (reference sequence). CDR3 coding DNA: TGTGCCAGCAGGGGGGGAAACACCGGGGAGCTGTTTTTT. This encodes CASRGGNTGELFF.

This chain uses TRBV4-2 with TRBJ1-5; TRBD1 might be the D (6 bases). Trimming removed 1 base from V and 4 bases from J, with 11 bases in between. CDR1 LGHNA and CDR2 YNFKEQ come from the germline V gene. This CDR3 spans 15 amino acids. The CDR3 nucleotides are TGTGCCAGCAGCCAAGCAACAGGGAGTAATCAGCCCCAGCATTTT. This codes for CASSQATGSNQPQHF.

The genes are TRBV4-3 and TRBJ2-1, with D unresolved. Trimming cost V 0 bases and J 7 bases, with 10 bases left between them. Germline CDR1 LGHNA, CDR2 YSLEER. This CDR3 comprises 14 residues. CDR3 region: CASSQEWSSNEQFF. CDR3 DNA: TGCGCCAGCAGCCAAGAATGGAGCTCGAATGAGCAGTTCTTC.

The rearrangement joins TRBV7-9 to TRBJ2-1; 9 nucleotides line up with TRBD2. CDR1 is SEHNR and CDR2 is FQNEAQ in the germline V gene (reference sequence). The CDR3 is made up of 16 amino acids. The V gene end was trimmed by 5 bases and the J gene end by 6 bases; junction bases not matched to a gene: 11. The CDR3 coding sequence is TGTGCCAGCAGCACCTTAGGTAGCGGGAGTGTCAATGAGCAGTTCTTC. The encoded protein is CASSTLGSGSVNEQFF.

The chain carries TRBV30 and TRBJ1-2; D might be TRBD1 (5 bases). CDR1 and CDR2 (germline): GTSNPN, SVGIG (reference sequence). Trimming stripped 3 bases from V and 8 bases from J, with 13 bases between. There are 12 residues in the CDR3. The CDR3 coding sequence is TGTGCCTGGAGCCAGGGCTTCGGGGGCTACACCTTC. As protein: CAWSQGFGGYTF.

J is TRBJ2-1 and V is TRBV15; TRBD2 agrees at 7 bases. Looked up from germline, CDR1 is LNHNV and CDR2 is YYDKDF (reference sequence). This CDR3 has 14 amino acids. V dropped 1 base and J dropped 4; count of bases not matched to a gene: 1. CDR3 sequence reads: CATSRAGGYNEQFF. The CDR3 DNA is TGTGCCACCAGCAGAGCGGGGGGATACAATGAGCAGTTCTTC.

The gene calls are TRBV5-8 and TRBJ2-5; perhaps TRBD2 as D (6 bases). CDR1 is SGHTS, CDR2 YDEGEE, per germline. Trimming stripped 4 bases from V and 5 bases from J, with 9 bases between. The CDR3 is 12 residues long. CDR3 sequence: CASSRGWETQYF. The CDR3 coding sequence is TGTGCCAGCAGCCGGGGGTGGGAGACCCAGTACTTC.

The CDR3 sequence: CASSLGGIRRTGELFF. The CDR3 nucleotides are TGTGCCAGTAGTTTGGGGGGGATCCGCCGAACCGGGGAGCTGTTTTTT. The chain uses TRBV19 and TRBJ2-2; 7 nucleotides line up with TRBD2. CDR1 LNHDA and CDR2 SQIVND come from the germline V gene (reference sequence). The CDR3 contains 16 residues. Losses at the gene ends were 5 bases for V and 5 bases for J; bases not matched to a gene: 11.

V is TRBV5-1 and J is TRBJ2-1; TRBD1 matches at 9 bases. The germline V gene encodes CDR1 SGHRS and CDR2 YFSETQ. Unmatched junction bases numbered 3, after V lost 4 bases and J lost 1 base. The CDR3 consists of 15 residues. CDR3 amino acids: CASSDGQGSYNEQFF. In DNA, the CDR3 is TGCGCCAGCAGCGACGGACAGGGGTCCTACAATGAGCAGTTCTTC.

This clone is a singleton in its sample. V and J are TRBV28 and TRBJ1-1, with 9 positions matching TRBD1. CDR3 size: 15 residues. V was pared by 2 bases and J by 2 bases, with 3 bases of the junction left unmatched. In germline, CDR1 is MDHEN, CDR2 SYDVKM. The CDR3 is CASSLTDRGNTEAFF. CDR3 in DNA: TGTGCCAGCAGTTTAACGGACAGGGGCAACACTGAAGCTTTCTTT.

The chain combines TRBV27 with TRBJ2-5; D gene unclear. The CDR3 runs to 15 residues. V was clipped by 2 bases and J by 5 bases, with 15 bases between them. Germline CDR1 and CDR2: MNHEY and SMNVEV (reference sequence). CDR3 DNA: TGTGCCAGCAGTTTACGGCCTAGTCGGTCGGAGACCCAGTACTTC. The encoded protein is CASSLRPSRSETQYF.

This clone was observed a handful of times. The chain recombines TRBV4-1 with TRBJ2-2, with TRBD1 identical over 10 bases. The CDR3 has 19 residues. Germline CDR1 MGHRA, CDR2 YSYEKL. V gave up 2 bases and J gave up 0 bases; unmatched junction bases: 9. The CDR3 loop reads CASSQYPRDRGSNTGELFF. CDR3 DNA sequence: TGCGCCAGCAGCCAATATCCCCGGGACAGGGGTTCGAACACCGGGGAGCTGTTTTTT.

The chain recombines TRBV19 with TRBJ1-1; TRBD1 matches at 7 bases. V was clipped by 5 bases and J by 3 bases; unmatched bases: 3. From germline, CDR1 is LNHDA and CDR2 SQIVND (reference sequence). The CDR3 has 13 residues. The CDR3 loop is CASSRQGDTEAFF. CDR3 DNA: TGTGCCAGTAGTCGACAGGGAGACACTGAAGCTTTCTTT. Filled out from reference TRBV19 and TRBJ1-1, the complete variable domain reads DGGITQSPKYLFRKEGQNVTLSCEQNLNHDAMYWYRQDPGQGLRLIYYSQIVNDFQKGDIAEGYSVSREKKESFPLTVTSAQKNPTAFYLCASSRQGDTEAFFGQGTRLTVV.

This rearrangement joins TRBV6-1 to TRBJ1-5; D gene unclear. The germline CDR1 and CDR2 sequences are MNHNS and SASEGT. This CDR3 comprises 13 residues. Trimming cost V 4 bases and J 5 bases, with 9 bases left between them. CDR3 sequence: CASSAGLDQPQHF. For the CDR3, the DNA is TGTGCCAGCAGTGCAGGCTTAGATCAGCCCCAGCATTTT.

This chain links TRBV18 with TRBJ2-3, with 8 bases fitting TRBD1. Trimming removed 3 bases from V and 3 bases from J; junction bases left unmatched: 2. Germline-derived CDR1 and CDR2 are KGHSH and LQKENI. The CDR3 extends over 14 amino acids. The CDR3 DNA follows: TGTGCCAGCTCACCTAGGACAGGGACAGATACGCAGTATTTT. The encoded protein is CASSPRTGTDTQYF. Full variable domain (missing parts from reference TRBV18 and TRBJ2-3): NAGVMQNPRHLVRRRGQEARLRCSPMKGHSHVYWYRQLPEEGLKFMVYLQKENIIDESGMPKERFSAEFPKEGPSILRIQQVVRGDSAAYFCASSPRTGTDTQYFGPGTRLTVL.

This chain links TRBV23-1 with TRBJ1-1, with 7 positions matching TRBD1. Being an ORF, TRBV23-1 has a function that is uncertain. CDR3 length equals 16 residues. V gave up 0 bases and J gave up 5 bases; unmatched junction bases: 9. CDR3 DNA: TGCGCCAGCAGTCAATCTGCTTGGGACAGAGATACTGAAGCTTTCTTT. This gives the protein CASSQSAWDRDTEAFF.

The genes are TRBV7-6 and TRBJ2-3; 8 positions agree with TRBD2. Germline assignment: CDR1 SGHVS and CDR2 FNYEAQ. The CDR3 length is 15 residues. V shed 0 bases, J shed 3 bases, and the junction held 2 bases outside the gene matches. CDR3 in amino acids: CASSLASGTTDTQYF. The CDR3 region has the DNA TGTGCCAGCAGCTTAGCTAGCGGGACTACAGATACGCAGTATTTT.

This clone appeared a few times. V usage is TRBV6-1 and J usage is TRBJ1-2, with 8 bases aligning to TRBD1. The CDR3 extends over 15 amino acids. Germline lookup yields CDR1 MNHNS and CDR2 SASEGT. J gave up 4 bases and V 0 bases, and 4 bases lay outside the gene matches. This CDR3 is CASSEAPGQAYGYTF. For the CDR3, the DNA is TGTGCCAGCAGTGAAGCGCCGGGACAGGCCTATGGCTACACCTTC.

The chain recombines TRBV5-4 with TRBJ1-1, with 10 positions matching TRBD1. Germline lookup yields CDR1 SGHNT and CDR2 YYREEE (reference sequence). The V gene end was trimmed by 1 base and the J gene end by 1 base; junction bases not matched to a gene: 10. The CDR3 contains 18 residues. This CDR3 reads CASSLRRQGAAPNTEAFF. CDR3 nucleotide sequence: TGTGCCAGCAGCTTGAGAAGACAGGGGGCCGCTCCGAACACTGAAGCTTTCTTT.

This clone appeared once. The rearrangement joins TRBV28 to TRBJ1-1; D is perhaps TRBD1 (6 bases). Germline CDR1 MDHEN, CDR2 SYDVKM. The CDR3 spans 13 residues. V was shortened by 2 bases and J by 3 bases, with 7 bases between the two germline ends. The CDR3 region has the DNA TGTGCCAGCAGTTTAAACAGGGACACTGAAGCTTTCTTT. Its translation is CASSLNRDTEAFF. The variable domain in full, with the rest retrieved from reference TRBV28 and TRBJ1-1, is DVKVTQSSRYLVKRTGEKVFLECVQDMDHENMFWYRQDPGLGLRLIYFSYDVKMKEKGDIPEGYSVSREKKERFSLILESASTNQTSMYLCASSLNRDTEAFFGQGTRLTVV.

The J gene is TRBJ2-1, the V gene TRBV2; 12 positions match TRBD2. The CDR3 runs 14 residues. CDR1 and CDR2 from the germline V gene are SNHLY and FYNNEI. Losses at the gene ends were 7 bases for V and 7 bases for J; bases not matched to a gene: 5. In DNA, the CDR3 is TGTGCCAGCACCCGAGGGACTAGCGGGAATGAGCAGTTCTTC. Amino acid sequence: CASTRGTSGNEQFF.